The 18 T cell receptor beta chains below were found in one sample sequenced in a study of T cell responses to AZD1222 COVID-19 vaccine. Data came from immunoSEQ multiplex PCR; TCRdb stores just in-frame clones and leaves some out. The data contain some 120,000 clones, approximately 90% of them singletons. The material was peripheral blood, obtained on day 0 of AZD1222 vaccination. These receptors were obtained from an adult in good health.

V is TRBV7-2 and J is TRBJ2-1; D unclear. CDR1 and CDR2 from the germline V gene are SGHTA and FQGNSA. CDR3 length equals 14 residues. V was shortened by 5 bases and J by 10 bases, with 18 bases between the two germline ends. The CDR3 DNA sequence: TGTGCCAGCAGCCTTAGGTTCGTCCTGGGCGAGCAGTTCTTC. Translation: CASSLRFVLGEQFF.

The chain has TRBV24-1 and TRBJ1-4; D is undetermined. Germline CDR1 reads KGHDR; CDR2 reads SFDVKD. V was shortened by 1 base and J by 8 bases, with 4 bases between the two germline ends. The CDR3 contains 12 residues. The CDR3 here is CATSDLNEKLFF. CDR3 nucleotides: TGTGCCACCAGTGATTTAAACGAAAAACTGTTTTTT.

To note about this clone: Other nucleotide sequences in the sample specify the same CDR3. The chain uses TRBV28 and TRBJ1-1; D gene uncertain. V was trimmed by 2 bases and J by 1 base, leaving 5 bases between them. This CDR3 region has 13 residues. Looked up from germline, CDR1 is MDHEN and CDR2 is SYDVKM. CDR3 bases: TGTGCCAGCAGTTTAGGAGGGAACACTGAAGCTTTCTTT. Its translation is CASSLGGNTEAFF. Looking up the rest from reference TRBV28 and TRBJ1-1 gives the full variable domain: DVKVTQSSRYLVKRTGEKVFLECVQDMDHENMFWYRQDPGLGLRLIYFSYDVKMKEKGDIPEGYSVSREKKERFSLILESASTNQTSMYLCASSLGGNTEAFFGQGTRLTVV.

The chain recombines TRBV7-9 with TRBJ2-7; D not certain. CDR1 SEHNR and CDR2 FQNEAQ come from the germline V gene (reference sequence). This CDR3 has 13 amino acids. Trimming pared 2 bases from V and 3 bases from J, leaving 8 bases between. The CDR3 reads CASSLSSFYEQYF. CDR3 nucleotides: TGTGCCAGCAGCTTAAGCAGCTTCTACGAGCAGTACTTC.

This rearrangement joins TRBV7-3 to TRBJ2-2; D remains ambiguous. CDR3 length: 13 amino acids. The V gene's germline CDR1 is SGHTA and CDR2 FQGTGA. Deletions cut 1 base from V and 6 bases from J, with 6 bases between. CDR3 in amino acids: CASSLNYAGELFF. The CDR3 region has the DNA TGTGCCAGCAGCTTAAATTACGCCGGGGAGCTGTTTTTT.

The CDR3 loop reads CASSLGANTGELFF. CDR3 DNA sequence: TGTGCCAGCAGCCTAGGGGCCAACACCGGGGAGCTGTTTTTT. The chain combines TRBV7-2 with TRBJ2-2, with D tentatively TRBD1 (5 bases). With 5 bases removed from V and 2 bases from J, the gap between germline ends came to 9 bases. CDR3 length: 14 residues. Germline V gene data show CDR1 as SGHTA and CDR2 as FQGNSA.

V and J are TRBV7-2 and TRBJ1-2; 8 positions match TRBD1. The CDR3 runs 14 residues. V was pared by 4 bases and J by 10 bases, with 11 bases of the junction left unmatched. The V gene's germline CDR1 is SGHTA and CDR2 FQGNSA. Written as DNA, the CDR3 is TGTGCCAGCAGCTGGGACAGGCATTTTAAGGCCTACACCTTC. This sequence encodes CASSWDRHFKAYTF.

The chain uses TRBV28 and TRBJ1-2, with a tentative D call TRBD1 (6 bases). This CDR3 spans 14 amino acids. Germline lookup yields CDR1 MDHEN and CDR2 SYDVKM. The ends were cut back, 3 bases at V and 2 bases at J, with 10 bases in the middle. The CDR3 is CASSLGQSNYGYTF. In DNA form, the CDR3 reads TGTGCCAGCAGTTTGGGACAATCAAACTATGGCTACACCTTC.

This rearrangement joins TRBV18 to TRBJ2-1, with no clear D. The CDR3 is 14 residues long. Between the trimmed V and J ends, which lost 4 bases and 0 bases, there was a span of 7 bases. The germline V gene encodes CDR1 KGHSH and CDR2 LQKENI. The CDR3 sequence is CASSLLSSYNEQFF. For the CDR3, the DNA is TGTGCCAGCTCACTACTAAGCTCCTACAATGAGCAGTTCTTC.

The rearrangement links TRBV5-8 to TRBJ1-1; no reliable D call. The germline V gene encodes CDR1 SGHTS and CDR2 YDEGEE. CDR3 length: 15 residues. Trimming removed 2 bases at V and 1 base at J, with 12 bases between. The CDR3 region has the DNA TGTGCCAGCAGCTTCGGTCGAACAAGGAACACTGAAGCTTTCTTT. As protein: CASSFGRTRNTEAFF. Using reference TRBV5-8 and TRBJ1-1 for the parts outside the CDR3, the full variable domain is EAGVTQSPTHLIKTRGQQATLRCSPISGHTSVYWYQQALGLGLQFLLWYDEGEERNRGNFPPRFSGRQFPNYSSELNVNALELEDSALYLCASSFGRTRNTEAFFGQGTRLTVV.

This chain connects TRBV7-2 to TRBJ1-2, with a weak D call TRBD1 (6 bases). Trimming removed 5 bases from V and 6 bases from J, with 13 bases in between. Germline V gene data show CDR1 as SGHTA and CDR2 as FQGNSA. The CDR3 consists of 13 residues. The CDR3 sequence is CASSPGGGHGYTF. CDR3 DNA sequence: TGTGCCAGCAGCCCGGGCGGGGGGCATGGCTACACCTTC.

The V and J genes are TRBV20-1 and TRBJ1-2; 8 positions agree with TRBD1. Germline CDR1 reads DFQATT; CDR2 reads SNEGSKA (reference sequence). The CDR3 has 11 amino acids. Trimming removed 6 bases from V and 6 bases from J; junction bases left unmatched: 3. The CDR3 reads CSAQGGNGYTF. The CDR3 bases are TGCAGTGCACAGGGGGGGAATGGCTACACCTTC.

The genes are TRBV4-1 and TRBJ2-3; D may be TRBD2 (7 bases). Trimming took off 0 bases at V and 2 bases at J, with 24 bases between the two ends. Germline V gene lookup returns CDR1 MGHRA and CDR2 YSYEKL. The CDR3 totals 20 residues. As DNA, the CDR3 is TGCGCCAGCAGCCAAGATCAGTCGGGGGGCCAGGGCTACATCACAGATACGCAGTATTTT. It encodes CASSQDQSGGQGYITDTQYF.

V is TRBV7-3 and J is TRBJ2-7; tentative D call: TRBD1 (7 bases). The germline CDR1 and CDR2 sequences are SGHTA and FQGTGA. The CDR3 consists of 20 residues. V lost 2 bases and J 5 bases, leaving 31 bases between the germline ends. CDR3 residues: CASSLFSGGTVPFWSHEQYF. In DNA form, the CDR3 reads TGTGCCAGCAGCTTATTTTCCGGAGGGACAGTTCCTTTTTGGTCCCACGAGCAGTACTTC.

The chain uses TRBV7-2 and TRBJ2-1; the match to TRBD1 covers 12 bases. CDR1 and CDR2 (germline): SGHTA, FQGNSA. This CDR3 region has 17 residues. J gave up 4 bases and V 0 bases, and 4 bases lay outside the gene matches. CDR3 residues: CASSLAGTGGRYNEQFF. The CDR3 region has the DNA TGTGCCAGCAGCTTAGCGGGGACAGGGGGCAGATACAATGAGCAGTTCTTC.

The CDR3 DNA follows: TGTGCCAGCAGTGAGATAGCGGGGGGGCCGTTGAACATTCAGTACTTC. Its protein product is CASSEIAGGPLNIQYF. The chain is built from TRBV27 and TRBJ2-4, with 11 bases that match TRBD2. The V gene's germline CDR1 is MNHEY and CDR2 SMNVEV (reference sequence). Trimming took 5 bases from V and 7 from J; bases not matched to a gene: 10. The CDR3 runs 16 residues.

The gene calls are TRBV7-9 and TRBJ1-2, with a possible D match to TRBD1 (5 bases). The length of the CDR3 is 14 residues. V was trimmed by 1 base and J by 2 bases, leaving 8 bases between them. Germline V gene lookup returns CDR1 SEHNR and CDR2 FQNEAQ (reference sequence). CDR3 nucleotide sequence: TGTGCCAGCAGCTTAGGACAGACCAACTATGGCTACACCTTC. Its translation is CASSLGQTNYGYTF.

The chain links TRBV9 to TRBJ2-7; 8 nucleotides agree with TRBD2. Trimming removed 0 bases from V and 6 bases from J; junction bases left unmatched: 11. The germline CDR1 and CDR2 sequences are SGDLS and YYNGEE. The CDR3 loop spans 16 amino acids. CDR3 in amino acids: CASSVALEGRGGEQYF. CDR3 nucleotides: TGTGCCAGCAGCGTAGCCCTGGAGGGCCGGGGGGGCGAGCAGTACTTC.